These 14 T cell receptor beta chains share one sample of origin, sequenced in a study of T cell changes during pregnancy in multiple sclerosis. The protocol was immunoSEQ multiplex PCR, while the TCRdb copy is restricted to in-frame clones and leaves out a portion. The data contain 90,000 to 120,000 clones, around 93% of them singletons. The source material was peripheral blood, sampled before pregnancy. All receptors derive from a female donor with multiple sclerosis, enrolled in a pregnancy study.

V gene TRBV18 combines with J gene TRBJ1-3, with D perhaps TRBD1 (5 bases). There are 17 residues in the CDR3. Germline CDR1 and CDR2: KGHSH and LQKENI. V was cut by 1 base and J by 0 bases, with 13 bases left in between. CDR3 nucleotides: TGTGCCAGCTCACCACTCGGAGACAGCGTCTCTGGAAACACCATATATTTT. Translating it yields CASSPLGDSVSGNTIYF.

The rearrangement links TRBV4-3 to TRBJ2-7, with TRBD2 as a possible D gene (5 bases). The germline CDR1 and CDR2 sequences are LGHNA and YSLEER. V was shortened by 4 bases and J by 0 bases, with 10 bases between the two germline ends. This CDR3 has 14 amino acids. The chain's CDR3 is CASSLSGSSYEQYF. DNA for the CDR3: TGCGCCAGCAGCCTTTCGGGGTCCTCCTACGAGCAGTACTTC.

V gene TRBV18 combines with J gene TRBJ1-3; D is unresolved. The CDR3 consists of 12 residues. The ends were cut back, 8 bases at V and 4 bases at J, with 9 bases in the middle. Germline V gives CDR1 KGHSH, CDR2 LQKENI. The CDR3 region is CASATTGNTIYF. The CDR3 coding sequence is TGTGCCAGCGCCACGACAGGAAACACCATATATTTT.

The chain couples TRBV2 to TRBJ2-7, with TRBD2 matching 8 bases. Unmatched junction bases numbered 12, after V lost 9 bases and J lost 5 bases. From germline, CDR1 is SNHLY and CDR2 FYNNEI. This CDR3 comprises 14 residues. CDR3 region: CASASSGSWHEQYF. In DNA, the CDR3 is TGTGCCAGTGCCTCCAGCGGGAGTTGGCACGAGCAGTACTTC.

The rearrangement uses TRBV28 and TRBJ2-3, with a weak D call TRBD1 (6 bases). There are 14 residues in the CDR3. Germline-derived CDR1 and CDR2 are MDHEN and SYDVKM. The V end was cut by 8 bases, the J end by 6 bases, with 18 bases between. CDR3 loop: CASCWQGKGDTQYF. DNA for the CDR3: TGTGCCAGCTGTTGGCAGGGGAAAGGTGATACGCAGTATTTT. The full variable domain, in which reference TRBV28 and TRBJ2-3 provide the parts outside the CDR3, is DVKVTQSSRYLVKRTGEKVFLECVQDMDHENMFWYRQDPGLGLRLIYFSYDVKMKEKGDIPEGYSVSREKKERFSLILESASTNQTSMYLCASCWQGKGDTQYFGPGTRLTVL.

This clone was recorded only once. The chain has TRBV11-2 and TRBJ2-5; D unresolved. The CDR3 consists of 13 residues. Germline values: CDR1 SGHAT, CDR2 FQNNGV. Trimming removed 2 bases at V and 1 base at J, with 5 bases between. CDR3 amino acids: CASSLNLQETQYF. DNA for the CDR3: TGTGCCAGCAGCTTAAATCTCCAAGAGACCCAGTACTTC.

This chain joins TRBV27 and TRBJ2-7; perhaps TRBD1 as D (5 bases). The CDR3 runs 14 residues. Trimming stripped 3 bases from V and 6 bases from J, with 15 bases between. Germline CDR1 MNHEY, CDR2 SMNVEV (reference sequence). The CDR3 DNA is TGTGCCAGCAGTTTTGGAGCCCAGGGAAGCGAGCAGTACTTC. Translation gives CASSFGAQGSEQYF.

V gene TRBV5-4 combines with J gene TRBJ2-7; 8 bases fit TRBD2. Germline assignment: CDR1 SGHNT and CDR2 YYREEE (reference sequence). The trim removed 4 bases at V and 2 bases at J, leaving 11 bases unmatched. The length of the CDR3 is 16 residues. Here the CDR3 reads CASSASGGRTAYEQYF. CDR3 DNA: TGTGCCAGCAGCGCGTCCGGCGGGAGGACGGCCTACGAGCAGTACTTC.

The rearrangement uses TRBV6-1 and TRBJ1-5; D is perhaps TRBD1 (5 bases). V lost 2 bases, J lost 0 bases, and 17 bases lay in between. There are 18 residues in the CDR3. CDR1 MNHNS and CDR2 SASEGT come from the germline V gene. CDR3 coding DNA: TGTGCCAGCAGTGAAACGGGGGGAGGAGCGTATAGCAATCAGCCCCAGCATTTT. Its translation is CASSETGGGAYSNQPQHF.

The chain carries TRBV5-6 and TRBJ1-1, with D unresolved. The length of the CDR3 is 14 residues. V was trimmed by 0 bases and J by 5 bases, leaving 11 bases between them. The V gene's germline CDR1 is SGHDT and CDR2 YYEEEE. CDR3 sequence reads: CASSLDEGWTEAFF. The CDR3 nucleotides read TGTGCCAGCAGCTTGGATGAGGGTTGGACTGAAGCTTTCTTT.

The chain uses TRBV7-9 and TRBJ1-2; possible D gene TRBD1, 5 bases. V lost 5 bases and J 2 bases, leaving 12 bases between the germline ends. This CDR3 has 14 residues. The V gene's germline CDR1 is SEHNR and CDR2 FQNEAQ (reference sequence). CDR3 DNA: TGTGCCAGCAGCCTAAAGACAGAGAACTATGGCTACACCTTC. It translates to CASSLKTENYGYTF.

The chain combines TRBV14 with TRBJ1-5, with D unclear. CDR1 and CDR2 from the germline V gene are SGHDN and FVKESK. This CDR3 spans 13 amino acids. V dropped 0 bases and J dropped 9 bases, with 9 bases sitting between them. The CDR3: CASSQDLYGPQHF. CDR3 nucleotide sequence: TGTGCCAGCAGCCAAGATCTGTACGGGCCCCAGCATTTT. Supplemented by reference TRBV14 and TRBJ1-5, the full variable domain reads EAGVTQFPSHSVIEKGQTVTLRCDPISGHDNLYWYRRVMGKEIKFLLHFVKESKQDESGMPNNRFLAERTGGTYSTLKVQPAELEDSGVYFCASSQDLYGPQHFGDGTRLSIL.

The chain carries TRBV28 and TRBJ2-7, with TRBD2 matching over 9 bases. The germline gives CDR1 MDHEN, CDR2 SYDVKM. J lost 4 bases, V lost 7 bases, and 29 bases had no gene match. This CDR3 is built from 21 residues. CDR3 bases: TGTGCCAGCATCAAAGGGCGGTTTGCGACGGCGGGAGGGCCCAAACGGTACGAGCAGTACTTC. Translated: CASIKGRFATAGGPKRYEQYF.

This clone was seen once. The V and J genes are TRBV6-1 and TRBJ2-3; a weak D match, TRBD2 (5 bases). Looked up from germline, CDR1 is MNHNS and CDR2 is SASEGT. There are 15 residues in the CDR3. Trimming removed 2 bases from V and 3 bases from J, with 12 bases in between. DNA for the CDR3: TGTGCCAGCAGTGAATGGTCGTCGGGGACAGATACGCAGTATTTT. Translating it yields CASSEWSSGTDTQYF.